The 25 T cell receptor beta chains given below trace back to one sample, sequenced in a study of T cells after yellow fever vaccination. TCRdb passed the 5' RACE reads through MiXCR, listing each CDR3 protein once. The top ten clones hold around 35% of a sample with 150,000 to 200,000 distinct CDR3 sequences, about a tenth of them seen once. The sequenced sample was CD8+ T cells sorted from PBMCs, obtained 45 days after the yellow fever booster vaccination. Source of these receptors: a young man who received the YFV17D yellow fever vaccine.

In its sample, this clonotype was seen a few times. This CDR3 is CASSPGLAGGVADTQYF. For the CDR3, the DNA is TGCGCCAGCAGCCCTGGACTAGCGGGGGGGGTTGCAGATACGCAGTATTTT. The chain is built from TRBV5-1 and TRBJ2-3, with TRBD2 identical over 15 bases. Germline CDR1 reads SGHRS; CDR2 reads YFSETQ. This CDR3 is 17 amino acids long. V lost 4 bases to trimming and J lost 4 bases; unmatched junction nucleotides: 7.

The chain is built from TRBV7-2 and TRBJ1-5, with D hard to call. The CDR3 extends over 13 amino acids. Germline lookup yields CDR1 SGHTA and CDR2 FQGNSA. V lost 5 bases and J 7 bases, leaving 12 bases between the germline ends. The CDR3: CASSGTVGQPQHF. For the CDR3, the DNA is TGTGCCAGCAGCGGTACGGTCGGGCAGCCCCAGCATTTT.

This clonotype was seen more than once but under ten times. One end of the junction is discordant with germline, which a read error may explain. As DNA, the CDR3 is TGTGCTAGCAGCTTGGGACACCTCGTCTCTGGAAACACCATATATTTT. Amino acid sequence: CASSLGHLVSGNTIYF. The V gene is TRBV7-7, the J gene TRBJ1-3; possibly TRBD1 for D (6 bases). The length of the CDR3 is 16 residues. Germline CDR1 and CDR2: SSHAT and FNYEAQ (reference sequence).

This clonotype was counted only a few times. This sequence joins TRBV6-6 and TRBJ2-2, with a weak D call TRBD2 (7 bases). The germline gives CDR1 MNHNY, CDR2 SVGAGI (reference sequence). This CDR3 spans 14 amino acids. V lost 11 bases and J 4 bases, leaving 17 bases between the germline ends. CDR3 coding DNA: TGTGCCGGAGGGGGGGTATCGGCCACCGGGGAGCTGTTTTTT. It specifies CAGGGVSATGELFF.

The V gene is TRBV7-2, the J gene TRBJ1-2; D gene ambiguous. The CDR3 sequence is 13 residues long. V lost 0 bases and J 8 bases, leaving 10 bases between the germline ends. Germline V lookup: CDR1 SGHTA, CDR2 FQGNSA. CDR3 amino acids: CASSLASSDGYTF. CDR3 coding DNA: TGTGCCAGCAGCTTAGCTTCCAGTGACGGCTACACCTTC.

In nucleotides, the CDR3 is TGCGCCAGCAGCCAAGGGTGGGCAGGGAGTTACGAGCAGTACTTC. It encodes CASSQGWAGSYEQYF. V gene TRBV4-1 combines with J gene TRBJ2-7; D may match TRBD1 or TRBD2 (5 bases each). Germline CDR1 MGHRA, CDR2 YSYEKL. V was cut by 1 base and J by 4 bases, with 14 bases left in between. This CDR3 has 15 residues.

This chain joins TRBV29-1 and TRBJ2-1; D is ambiguous. The CDR3 covers 15 residues. Germline values: CDR1 SQVTM, CDR2 ANQGSEA. The germline V and J ends were trimmed by 6 bases and 0 bases, with 15 bases remaining between them. CDR3 DNA sequence: TGCAGCGTGGAAAAAGCGAGGAGCTCCTACAATGAGCAGTTCTTC. This encodes CSVEKARSSYNEQFF.

This clonotype was detected ten times or more. This chain uses TRBV6-5 with TRBJ2-7; 9 bases align to TRBD2. The junction had 7 bases not matched to a gene; V was cut back by 5 bases and J by 5 bases. The CDR3 length is 14 residues. CDR1 is MNHEY, CDR2 SVGAGI, per germline. CDR3 sequence reads: CASSEGLAGDEQYF. The CDR3 DNA reads TGTGCCAGCAGTGAGGGACTAGCAGGGGACGAGCAGTACTTC.

This clonotype was observed a handful of times. The chain recombines TRBV11-1 with TRBJ2-1; D unresolved. Germline CDR1 SGHAT, CDR2 FQDESV (reference sequence). There are 18 residues in the CDR3. Trimming removed 5 bases at V and 1 base at J, with 21 bases between. The CDR3 DNA follows: TGTGCCAGCAGCCGCCCCCCCCGCTGGGTAAGATCCTACAATGAGCAGTTCTTC. Its protein is CASSRPPRWVRSYNEQFF.

The chain carries TRBV24-1 and TRBJ2-1; no reliable D call. V shed 3 bases and J shed 9 bases, with 14 bases lying between them. Germline V gives CDR1 KGHDR, CDR2 SFDVKD. This CDR3 has 14 amino acids. The CDR3 here is CATSDQDGVGEQFF. CDR3 sequence (DNA): TGTGCCACCAGTGATCAAGATGGGGTGGGTGAGCAGTTCTTC.

This chain links TRBV4-1 with TRBJ2-3, with a weak D call TRBD2 (6 bases). Germline loops: CDR1 MGHRA, CDR2 YSYEKL. V lost 0 bases and J lost 0, with 13 bases in between. This CDR3 is 17 amino acids long. The CDR3 DNA is TGCGCCAGCAGCCAAGATAGAGGACTACCTAGCACAGATACGCAGTATTTT. It codes for CASSQDRGLPSTDTQYF.

The J gene is TRBJ1-1, the V gene TRBV27; D remains ambiguous. The CDR3 is 17 residues long. Trimming cost V 0 bases and J 0 bases, with 14 bases left between them. The germline gives CDR1 MNHEY, CDR2 SMNVEV (reference sequence). The CDR3 region is CASSLSLRRDVNTEAFF. The CDR3 DNA is TGTGCCAGCAGTTTATCCCTGAGGAGGGATGTGAACACTGAAGCTTTCTTT.

This chain links TRBV15 with TRBJ2-3; 9 nucleotides agree with TRBD2. CDR1 and CDR2 from the germline V gene are LNHNV and YYDKDF (reference sequence). The CDR3 loop spans 17 amino acids. Trimming cost V 0 bases and J 1 base; bases outside gene matches: 5. CDR3 sequence reads: CATSRDRASGGTDTQYF. The CDR3, as DNA: TGTGCCACCAGCAGAGATCGGGCTAGCGGGGGCACAGATACGCAGTATTTT.

This clonotype was counted a few times. The rearrangement links TRBV7-8 to TRBJ2-1; 9 bases match TRBD1. This CDR3 spans 17 amino acids. Germline trimming cut 6 bases from V and 3 bases from J; bases unmatched to any gene: 12. Per the germline V gene, CDR1 is SGHVS and CDR2 is FQNEAQ. The CDR3 DNA reads as TGTGCCAGCAGGGGGACAGGGTCCTACAGGGTCTACAATGAGCAGTTCTTC. Amino acid sequence: CASRGTGSYRVYNEQFF.

This chain uses TRBV20-1 with TRBJ1-4; perhaps TRBD1 as D (5 bases). The ends were cut back, 3 bases at V and 8 bases at J, with 16 bases in the middle. CDR3 length: 14 amino acids. Germline lookup yields CDR1 DFQATT and CDR2 SNEGSKA (reference sequence). Here the CDR3 reads CSASWGIGEEKLFF. CDR3 coding DNA: TGCAGTGCTAGCTGGGGGATCGGGGAGGAAAAACTGTTTTTT.

In this sample, this clonotype turned up a few times. The rearrangement links TRBV20-1 to TRBJ1-1; maybe TRBD1 (5 bases). The CDR3 runs 13 residues. Trimming shortened V by 1 base and J by 3 bases, and 9 bases separated the two germline ends. Looked up from germline, CDR1 is DFQATT and CDR2 is SNEGSKA (reference sequence). CDR3 sequence: CSARARGDTEAFF. CDR3 DNA sequence: TGCAGTGCTAGAGCCCGAGGGGACACTGAAGCTTTCTTT.

This clonotype was seen a few times. The chain joins TRBV28 to TRBJ2-6; the D gene is possibly TRBD2 (5 bases). CDR3 length: 16 amino acids. CDR1 and CDR2 (germline): MDHEN, SYDVKM. V was pared by 4 bases and J by 0 bases, with 10 bases between. The CDR3 region is CASSSGLNSGANVLTF. The DNA of the CDR3 is TGTGCCAGCAGTTCAGGACTGAACTCTGGGGCCAACGTCCTGACTTTC.

There are many counts of this clonotype. V is TRBV5-5 and J is TRBJ2-7; 9 positions agree with TRBD1. CDR1 and CDR2 from the germline V gene are SGHKS and YYEKEE (reference sequence). V shed 5 bases and J 2 bases; nucleotides not matched to a gene: 8. The CDR3 loop spans 15 amino acids. The CDR3 nucleotides read TGTGCCAGCAGAGGGGACAGGGCTTGGACCTACGAGCAGTACGTC. This codes for CASRGDRAWTYEQYV.

This clonotype came up many times. J is TRBJ2-5 and V is TRBV12-3 or TRBV12-4; 12 bases line up with TRBD2. The V and J ends lost 5 bases and 0 bases, in that order; junction bases with no gene match: 7. The CDR3 has 17 residues. The CDR3 DNA sequence: TGTGCCAGCAGTCAGACTAGCGGGGGCGTGTACCAAGAGACCCAGTACTTC. Translation gives CASSQTSGGVYQETQYF.

V usage is TRBV29-1 and J usage is TRBJ1-2; 8 positions agree with TRBD1. Germline V lookup: CDR1 SQVTM, CDR2 ANQGSEA. J lost 4 bases, V lost 2 bases, and 18 bases had no gene match. The CDR3 is 18 residues long. CDR3 in DNA: TGCAGCGTTGAAAGTGGGGCTCACCCGGGACAGGACTTCTATGGCTACACCTTC. As protein: CSVESGAHPGQDFYGYTF.

The V call is TRBV4-1, the J call TRBJ2-1; 12 nucleotides line up with TRBD2. Trimming cost V 5 bases and J 6 bases; bases outside gene matches: 11. There are 17 residues in the CDR3. Germline V gives CDR1 MGHRA, CDR2 YSYEKL. The CDR3: CASSKRTSGDEGNEQFF. In nucleotides, the CDR3 is TGCGCCAGCAGCAAGAGGACTAGCGGGGATGAGGGCAATGAGCAGTTCTTC.

The V call is TRBV18, the J call TRBJ2-1; D possibly corresponds to TRBD1 (5 bases). Germline CDR1 and CDR2: KGHSH and LQKENI. V shed 0 bases and J shed 5 bases, with 8 bases lying between them. The CDR3 runs to 14 residues. This CDR3 is CASSPPAGNNEQFF. The CDR3, as DNA: TGTGCCAGCTCACCACCGGCAGGGAACAATGAGCAGTTCTTC.

The rearrangement uses TRBV27 and TRBJ2-5, with TRBD2 matching 12 bases. Germline V gene sequence: CDR1 MNHEY, CDR2 SMNVEV (reference sequence). The CDR3 is made up of 16 amino acids. V lost 3 bases to trimming and J lost 0 bases; unmatched junction nucleotides: 2. CDR3 protein: CASSFGTSGYQETQYF. DNA for the CDR3: TGTGCCAGCAGTTTCGGGACTAGCGGGTACCAAGAGACCCAGTACTTC.

V gene TRBV20-1 combines with J gene TRBJ1-1; D gene unclear. Deletions cut 3 bases from V and 1 base from J, with 9 bases between. The CDR3 covers 13 residues. Germline assignment: CDR1 DFQATT and CDR2 SNEGSKA (reference sequence). The CDR3 DNA reads as TGCAGTGCTAGGGGCTCGGAGAACACTGAAGCTTTCTTT. It translates to CSARGSENTEAFF.

This chain uses TRBV7-9 with TRBJ1-5; possibly TRBD1 for D (5 bases). Trimming removed 5 bases at V and 3 bases at J, with 14 bases between. Per germline, CDR1 SEHNR and CDR2 FQNEAQ (reference sequence). The CDR3 spans 15 residues. CDR3 amino acids: CASSPNQGTNQPQHF. Here the CDR3 DNA reads TGTGCCAGCAGCCCTAATCAGGGCACCAATCAGCCCCAGCATTTT. The variable domain in full, with the rest retrieved from reference TRBV7-9 and TRBJ1-5, is DTGVSQNPRHKITKRGQNVTFRCDPISEHNRLYWYRQTLGQGPEFLTYFQNEAQLEKSRLLSDRFSAERPKGSFSTLEIQRTEQGDSAMYLCASSPNQGTNQPQHFGDGTRLSIL.